Each of the 29 T cell receptor beta chains below was sequenced from the same sample in a study of blood T cell repertoires in COVID-19. The table came from immunoSEQ multiplex PCR; TCRdb's copy has only in-frame clones and leaves some out. The sample records around 260,000 clones, approximately 83% being singletons. The source material was peripheral blood. These receptors originate from a person aged 70 to 80 with COVID-19, enrolled during active disease.

The chain recombines TRBV6-5 with TRBJ1-2, with a tentative D call TRBD1 (5 bases). Trimming took 7 bases from V and 3 from J, leaving 15 bases between them. Germline V CDR1 and CDR2: MNHEY, SVGAGI. There are 14 residues in the CDR3. The CDR3 sequence is CASNLRGGDYGYTF. CDR3 DNA sequence: TGTGCCAGCAACCTCCGGGGAGGGGACTATGGCTACACCTTC.

This chain uses TRBV7-2 with TRBJ2-2; TRBD1 matches 9 bases. This CDR3 spans 14 amino acids. V lost 5 bases, J lost 6 bases, and 4 bases stayed unmatched. Germline CDR1 SGHTA, CDR2 FQGNSA. The CDR3 nucleotides are TGTGCCAGCAGCCACAGGGGGCTTGCCGGGGAGCTGTTTTTT. It codes for CASSHRGLAGELFF.

The chain links TRBV7-2 to TRBJ2-7, with D hard to call. V was shortened by 1 base and J by 3 bases, with 7 bases between the two germline ends. The V gene's germline CDR1 is SGHTA and CDR2 FQGNSA. The CDR3 runs to 13 residues. The CDR3 here is CASSLVRYYEQYF. DNA for the CDR3: TGTGCCAGCAGCTTAGTTCGTTACTACGAGCAGTACTTC. Combining the CDR3 with reference TRBV7-2 and TRBJ2-7 gives the whole variable domain GAGVSQSPSNKVTEKGKDVELRCDPISGHTALYWYRQSLGQGLEFLIYFQGNSAPDKSGLPSDRFSAERTGGSVSTLTIQRTQQEDSAVYLCASSLVRYYEQYFGPGTRLTVT.

This clone was recorded only once. This chain links TRBV19 with TRBJ2-7; possibly TRBD2 for D (5 bases). In germline, CDR1 is LNHDA, CDR2 SQIVND (reference sequence). This CDR3 is 16 amino acids long. V was clipped by 10 bases and J by 5 bases, with 27 bases between them. CDR3 DNA: TGTGCCACCGGATCCACCTCCGGGGATGGAATCGACGAGCAGTACTTC. Its protein is CATGSTSGDGIDEQYF.

CDR3: CASSQEWLAGGPSSYNEQFF. CDR3 nucleotide sequence: TGCGCCAGCAGCCAAGAGTGGTTAGCGGGAGGGCCTAGCTCCTACAATGAGCAGTTCTTC. This chain links TRBV4-3 with TRBJ2-1, with 11 bases fitting TRBD2. The junction had 10 bases not matched to a gene; V was cut back by 0 bases and J by 0 bases. CDR3 length equals 20 residues. CDR1 and CDR2 (germline): LGHNA, YSLEER.

The J gene is TRBJ2-3, the V gene TRBV28; D not resolved. Per the germline V gene, CDR1 is MDHEN and CDR2 is SYDVKM. The ends were cut back, 6 bases at V and 8 bases at J, with 24 bases in the middle. The CDR3 is 16 residues long. For the CDR3, the DNA is TGTGCCAGCAGCGCTCCCGGTGCCGGCGGAAGGAGTACGCAGTATTTT. Its translation: CASSAPGAGGRSTQYF. Based on the CDR3 plus reference TRBV28 and TRBJ2-3, the full variable domain is DVKVTQSSRYLVKRTGEKVFLECVQDMDHENMFWYRQDPGLGLRLIYFSYDVKMKEKGDIPEGYSVSREKKERFSLILESASTNQTSMYLCASSAPGAGGRSTQYFGPGTRLTVL.

The rearrangement uses TRBV5-1 and TRBJ2-3, with TRBD2 matching 8 bases. J lost 4 bases, V lost 4 bases, and 8 bases had no gene match. Germline V gene lookup returns CDR1 SGHRS and CDR2 YFSETQ. The CDR3 runs 15 residues. CDR3: CASSLRGLGADTQYF. Written as DNA, the CDR3 is TGCGCCAGCAGCCTGAGGGGACTAGGTGCAGATACGCAGTATTTT.

The V and J genes are TRBV18 and TRBJ1-1; D uncertain. The CDR3 is made up of 15 amino acids. V was cut by 2 bases and J by 0 bases, with 10 bases left in between. Looked up from germline, CDR1 is KGHSH and CDR2 is LQKENI. As DNA, the CDR3 is TGTGCCAGCTCACCAGCTGCCAGGATGAACACTGAAGCTTTCTTT. It codes for CASSPAARMNTEAFF.

This clone was observed a single time. The J gene is TRBJ1-3, the V gene TRBV28; tentative D call: TRBD1 (5 bases). Germline-derived CDR1 and CDR2 are MDHEN and SYDVKM. V lost 6 bases to trimming and J lost 0 bases, with 15 bases between them. The length of the CDR3 is 16 residues. CDR3 coding DNA: TGTGCCAGCAGCCCTGTGGGGGGGAGCTCTGGAAACACCATATATTTT. Protein: CASSPVGGSSGNTIYF.

This chain joins TRBV15 and TRBJ2-3; a weak D match, TRBD1 (5 bases). Germline values: CDR1 LNHNV, CDR2 YYDKDF (reference sequence). The CDR3 loop spans 14 amino acids. The V end was cut by 0 bases, the J end by 12 bases, with 16 bases between. CDR3 region: CATSRDLGVPRQYF. CDR3 in DNA: TGTGCCACCAGCAGAGATTTAGGGGTGCCCCGCCAGTATTTT. Full variable domain (outside the CDR3, taken from reference TRBV15 and TRBJ2-3): DAMVIQNPRYQVTQFGKPVTLSCSQTLNHNVMYWYQQKSSQAPKLLFHYYDKDFNNEADTPDNFQSRRPNTSFCFLDIRSPGLGDTAMYLCATSRDLGVPRQYFGPGTRLTVL.

This chain uses TRBV7-3 with TRBJ2-1; D gene uncertain. Per the germline V gene, CDR1 is SGHTA and CDR2 is FQGTGA. V was trimmed by 5 bases and J by 4 bases, leaving 9 bases between them. CDR3 length: 13 residues. The CDR3 nucleotides read TGTGCCAGCAGCCTGACACTTTACAATGAGCAGTTCTTC. Its protein is CASSLTLYNEQFF.

Turning to this clone: A junction end diverges from the germline sequence, so it may reflect a read error. The J gene is TRBJ2-7, the V gene TRBV27; 8 bases match TRBD2. The CDR3 sequence is 13 residues long. From germline, CDR1 is MNHEY and CDR2 SMNVEV (reference sequence). The CDR3 protein is CASSTTSRLATHF. DNA for the CDR3: TGTGCCAGCAGTACAACCTCAAGACTAGCGACGCACTTC.

This clone showed up just a few times. The chain is built from TRBV27 and TRBJ2-7; tentative D call: TRBD1 (5 bases). This CDR3 is 14 amino acids long. Germline-derived CDR1 and CDR2 are MNHEY and SMNVEV (reference sequence). V was trimmed by 3 bases and J by 7 bases, leaving 16 bases between them. The CDR3 reads CASSFAYPGSEQYF. The DNA for the CDR3 is TGTGCCAGCAGTTTCGCCTACCCAGGGTCGGAGCAGTACTTC.

The chain has TRBV12-5 and TRBJ1-3, with D perhaps TRBD1 (5 bases). Trimming removed 2 bases at V and 0 bases at J, with 5 bases between. Germline CDR1 is LGHNT and CDR2 is FRNRAP. CDR3 size: 14 residues. In DNA, the CDR3 is TGTGCTAGTGGTTTGCAGGGCTCTGGAAACACCATATATTTT. This encodes CASGLQGSGNTIYF.

This chain joins TRBV7-8 and TRBJ1-5; 9 positions agree with TRBD1. Germline V gene data show CDR1 as SGHVS and CDR2 as FQNEAQ. Germline trimming cut 1 base from V and 5 bases from J; bases unmatched to any gene: 0. This CDR3 comprises 14 residues. CDR3 bases: TGTGCCAGCAGCTTAGGACAGGGGGATCAGCCCCAGCATTTT. Protein product: CASSLGQGDQPQHF.

V and J are TRBV28 and TRBJ1-6; TRBD1 aligns across 11 bases. CDR1 and CDR2 from the germline V gene are MDHEN and SYDVKM. This CDR3 is built from 15 residues. Losses at the gene ends were 6 bases for V and 10 bases for J; bases not matched to a gene: 8. CDR3 bases: TGTGCCAGCAGCTCCGGGACAGGGGGGCAATCACCCCTCCACTTT. Translating gives CASSSGTGGQSPLHF.

This rearrangement joins TRBV27 to TRBJ2-7; the D gene is possibly TRBD1 (5 bases). Trimming left V 3 bases short and J 6 bases short, with 12 bases between. There are 13 residues in the CDR3. Germline CDR1 and CDR2: MNHEY and SMNVEV (reference sequence). The CDR3 region has the DNA TGTGCCAGCAGTTTCGCAGGACAAGGCGAGCAGTACTTC. This codes for CASSFAGQGEQYF.

About this clone itself: A clone one base away is much larger, so this may be a read error. This sequence joins TRBV6-1 and TRBJ2-7, with 9 bases matching TRBD1. The CDR3 is 14 amino acids. Per germline, CDR1 MNHNS and CDR2 SASEGT. The CDR3 protein is CASSEWATGGYRPF. The CDR3 DNA reads as TGTGCCAGCAGTGAATGGGCGACAGGGGGATACCGCCCCTTC.

This clone appeared a single time. The genes are TRBV28 and TRBJ2-7, with D perhaps TRBD1 (5 bases). With 2 bases removed from V and 2 bases from J, the gap between germline ends came to 13 bases. CDR3 length: 15 residues. The germline V gene has CDR1 MDHEN and CDR2 SYDVKM. The DNA of the CDR3 is TGTGCCAGCAGTTTAGGGGTTGGGGCGGCCTACGAGCAGTACTTC. Translation gives CASSLGVGAAYEQYF.

This clone has a handful of counts. The genes are TRBV29-1 and TRBJ2-3; no firm D call. From germline, CDR1 is SQVTM and CDR2 ANQGSEA. Trimming removed 7 bases from V and 6 bases from J, with 11 bases in between. This CDR3 spans 11 amino acids. Written as DNA, the CDR3 is TGCAGCGGCGCCCAGGCTGATACGCAGTATTTT. This translates into CSGAQADTQYF.

Only a few counts were recorded for this clone. The chain is built from TRBV4-1 and TRBJ2-7, with a weak D call TRBD2 (5 bases). This CDR3 has 14 amino acids. Germline V gives CDR1 MGHRA, CDR2 YSYEKL. V was pared by 1 base and J by 7 bases, with 14 bases between. CDR3 residues: CASSQASDFEEQYF. DNA of the CDR3: TGCGCCAGCAGCCAAGCCTCGGACTTTGAGGAGCAGTACTTC.

The chain employs TRBV7-2 and TRBJ1-1, with 8 nucleotides matching TRBD1. Per germline, CDR1 SGHTA and CDR2 FQGNSA. This CDR3 has 18 amino acids. J lost 6 bases, V lost 2 bases, and 17 bases had no gene match. CDR3 region: CASSLFLSLQAQGAEAFF. The CDR3 DNA follows: TGTGCCAGCAGCTTATTTTTGTCCCTCCAAGCACAGGGGGCTGAAGCTTTCTTT. Full variable domain (outside the CDR3, taken from reference TRBV7-2 and TRBJ1-1): GAGVSQSPSNKVTEKGKDVELRCDPISGHTALYWYRQSLGQGLEFLIYFQGNSAPDKSGLPSDRFSAERTGGSVSTLTIQRTQQEDSAVYLCASSLFLSLQAQGAEAFFGQGTRLTVV.

The CDR3 loop is CASSQEMEYEQYF. DNA of the CDR3: TGCGCCAGCAGCCAAGAGATGGAGTACGAGCAGTACTTC. The chain couples TRBV4-3 to TRBJ2-7, with D hard to call. CDR3 size: 13 residues. Trimming removed 0 bases from V and 4 bases from J, with 7 bases in between. CDR1 LGHNA and CDR2 YSLEER come from the germline V gene.

The CDR3 nucleotides read TGTGCCAGCAGTCGGCGACGGGACTCTGGAAACACCATATATTTT. It codes for CASSRRRDSGNTIYF. The V and J genes are TRBV27 and TRBJ1-3; D call uncertain. The germline V gene has CDR1 MNHEY and CDR2 SMNVEV (reference sequence). Trimming removed 5 bases from V and 0 bases from J, with 11 bases in between. The CDR3 covers 15 residues.

The V gene is TRBV18, the J gene TRBJ2-6, with 8 nucleotides matching TRBD1. The J segment lost 3 bases and the V segment lost 2 bases, leaving 9 bases of the junction unmatched. Germline CDR1 KGHSH, CDR2 LQKENI. This CDR3 is built from 18 residues. CDR3 amino acids: CASSPAAGGPDGANVLTF. Written as DNA, the CDR3 is TGTGCCAGCTCACCAGCGGCAGGGGGCCCGGATGGGGCCAACGTCCTGACTTTC.

This clone appeared a single time. V and J are TRBV5-1 and TRBJ1-5; D is ambiguous. V lost 0 bases, J lost 9 bases, and 10 bases lay in between. The CDR3 has 13 amino acids. Germline CDR1 reads SGHRS; CDR2 reads YFSETQ. CDR3 nucleotides: TGCGCCAGCAGCTTGGGGTCAGGTGGGCCCCAGCATTTT. As protein: CASSLGSGGPQHF.

For the CDR3, the DNA is TGTGCCAGCAGTTGGCCCAGACAGGGCACTGAAGCTTTCTTT. This encodes CASSWPRQGTEAFF. This chain uses TRBV28 with TRBJ1-1; 7 bases match TRBD1. CDR3 size: 14 residues. The V segment lost 4 bases and the J segment 4 bases; nucleotides outside the gene matches: 6. Germline V gives CDR1 MDHEN, CDR2 SYDVKM.

This chain links TRBV19 with TRBJ1-1; D may be TRBD1 (6 bases). V gave up 10 bases and J gave up 0 bases, with 18 bases separating them. From germline, CDR1 is LNHDA and CDR2 SQIVND (reference sequence). The CDR3 sequence is 15 residues long. In DNA form, the CDR3 reads TGTGCCACAAACCCAACAGGGACCCTGAACACTGAAGCTTTCTTT. Its protein is CATNPTGTLNTEAFF.

The rearrangement joins TRBV12-3 or TRBV12-4 to TRBJ1-2; D call uncertain. V lost 6 bases and J 2 bases, leaving 7 bases between the germline ends. The CDR3 has 12 residues. Here the CDR3 reads CASRPGNYGYTF. In DNA, the CDR3 is TGTGCCAGCAGGCCCGGGAACTATGGCTACACCTTC.